Listed below are T cell receptor beta chains from one sample, sequenced in a study of T cell repertoires in cytomegalovirus infection. Which antigens these TCRs recognize remains unknown. TCRdb re-analysed the reads in MiXCR, keeping a single row per CDR3 protein. Of some 68,000 distinct CDR3 sequences detected, 22% appear once; the ten largest clones hold 79%. The sequencing input was PBMCs, sequenced either directly or after in vitro stimulation (not recorded which). The source of these receptors is a human donor in good health (CMV status not recorded). Some clones in this sample may be carry-over from other donors' samples. The CDR3 runs from the conserved cysteine through the conserved F or W. Fields, in order: D gene, J gene, clone size, V gene, CDR3 protein, CDR3 DNA. A D gene is named only where the DNA matches it firmly. Size is omitted from some rows. Given values are once, few, many or a class for expanded clones.

-,TRBJ2-2,few,TRBV7-2,CASSTRNTGELFF,TGTGCCAGCAGCACCCGGAACACCGGGGAGCTGTTTTTT
-,TRBJ2-5,many,TRBV6-4,CASSDSEWSSDPGGETQYF,TGTGCCAGCAGTGACTCGGAGTGGTCTAGCGACCCAGGCGGGGAGACCCAGTACTTC
TRBD1,TRBJ1-6,many,TRBV7-6,CASSQRVGTGINSPLHF,TGTGCCAGCAGCCAAAGGGTCGGGACAGGGATTAATTCACCCCTCCACTTT
-,TRBJ2-5,many,TRBV27,CASSSFEETQYF,TGTGCCAGCAGTTCCTTTGAAGAGACCCAGTACTTC
TRBD1,TRBJ2-5,-,TRBV29-1,CSVELTGGTQYF,TGCAGCGTTGAATTGACAGGGGGGACCCAGTACTTC
-,TRBJ2-7,many,TRBV7-6,CASSDDIYEQYF,TGTGCCAGCAGCGATGATATCTACGAGCAGTACTTC
-,TRBJ1-4,few,TRBV12-3/TRBV12-4,CASSPTNRVEKLFF,TGTGCCAGCAGCCCCACAAACAGGGTCGAAAAACTGTTTTTT
-,TRBJ2-3,few,TRBV27,CASTIRQDGADTQYF,TGTGCCAGCACCATAAGACAGGACGGTGCGGATACGCAGTATTTT
-,TRBJ2-3,-,TRBV28,CASSFGGPGTDTQYF,TGTGCCAGCAGTTTCGGAGGGCCGGGCACAGATACGCAGTATTTT
-,TRBJ1-5,few,TRBV19,CASSSQGPGNQPQHF,TGTGCCAGTAGTAGCCAGGGCCCGGGAAATCAGCCCCAGCATTTT
TRBD2,TRBJ2-5,-,TRBV19,CASSMTSAGGQETQYF,TGTGCCAGTAGTATGACCTCCGCGGGAGGACAAGAGACCCAGTACTTC
-,TRBJ2-3,many,TRBV7-3,CASALNFQTTDTQYF,TGTGCCAGCGCTCTAAACTTTCAAACCACAGATACGCAGTATTTT
TRBD2,TRBJ2-5,once,TRBV12-3/TRBV12-4,CASSSSGTSGRETQYF,TGTGCCAGCAGTTCCTCCGGGACTAGCGGGAGGGAGACCCAGTACTTC
TRBD2,TRBJ2-1,few,TRBV6-2/TRBV6-3,CASRDSGRSYNEQFF,TGTGCCAGCAGGGATAGCGGGAGGTCTTACAATGAGCAGTTCTTC
-,TRBJ1-5,-,TRBV15,CATSRGGGNQPQHF,TGTGCCACCAGCAGAGGGGGGGGCAATCAGCCCCAGCATTTT
-,TRBJ1-2,-,TRBV5-4,CASSPVGGGRGYTF,TGTGCCAGCAGCCCTGTGGGCGGTGGAAGGGGCTACACCTTC
TRBD2,TRBJ2-1,-,TRBV7-2,CASIKTSGRASEQFF,TGTGCCAGCATCAAGACTAGCGGGAGGGCCAGTGAGCAGTTCTTC
-,TRBJ2-2,-,TRBV12-3/TRBV12-4,CAGAGAGGELFF,TGTGCAGGGGCGGGGGCTGGCGGGGAGCTGTTTTTT
TRBD2,TRBJ2-1,many,TRBV6-2/TRBV6-3,CASSSSGMVAGEVEQFF,TGTGCCAGCAGTTCTTCCGGTATGGTAGCGGGAGAGGTTGAGCAGTTCTTC
-,TRBJ2-6,-,TRBV7-2,CASSLSGGASGANVLTF,TGTGCCAGCAGCTTATCCGGCGGGGCCTCTGGGGCCAACGTCCTGACTTTC
TRBD2,TRBJ2-3,-,TRBV10-3,CAISAGSGRADTQYF,TGTGCCATCAGTGCGGGTAGCGGGAGGGCAGATACGCAGTATTTT
TRBD1,TRBJ1-1,few,TRBV7-9,CASSYGQGNTEAFF,TGTGCCAGCAGCTATGGACAGGGGAACACTGAAGCTTTCTTT
TRBD2,TRBJ2-7,many,TRBV4-3,CASSQGALADEYYEQYF,TGCGCCAGCAGCCAAGGGGCCCTAGCGGACGAGTACTACGAGCAGTACTTC
TRBD2,TRBJ2-3,-,TRBV10-3,CAGTSGPTTDTQYF,TGTGCCGGGACTAGCGGGCCCACCACAGATACGCAGTATTTT
-,TRBJ2-4,-,TRBV7-8,CASSRWGVAKNIQYF,TGTGCCAGCAGCCGATGGGGGGTAGCCAAAAACATTCAGTACTTC
-,TRBJ2-6,few,TRBV2,CASRQSSGANVLTF,TGTGCCAGCAGGCAATCCTCTGGGGCCAACGTCCTGACTTTC
-,TRBJ1-4,few,TRBV5-8,CASSRAVNEKLFF,TGTGCCAGCAGCCGCGCAGTCAATGAAAAACTGTTTTTT
TRBD2,TRBJ2-7,-,TRBV10-3,CAISVQPGTSVYEQYF,TGTGCCATCAGTGTACAACCAGGGACTAGCGTTTACGAGCAGTACTTC
-,TRBJ2-2,-,TRBV27,CASSLLAGINTGELFF,TGTGCCAGCAGTTTATTGGCTGGAATCAACACCGGGGAGCTGTTTTTT